Shown below are 23 T cell receptor beta chains from a single sample sequenced in a study of response to subunit inactivated influenza vaccine. TCRdb reprocessed the RT-PCR reads via MiXCR and lists one record per CDR3 protein. Here the sample spans under 950,000 distinct CDR3 sequences, approximately 21% being singletons. This material consisted of PBMCs from blood, taken 4 to 6 days after vaccination. All receptors derive from a man in his fifties or sixties who received an inactivated influenza vaccine.

In this sample, this clonotype turned up a few times. The chain recombines TRBV20-1 with TRBJ2-1; TRBD2 matches 13 bases. The CDR3 is 18 residues long. Trimming took 6 bases from V and 0 from J; bases not matched to a gene: 11. Germline-derived CDR1 and CDR2 are DFQATT and SNEGSKA (reference sequence). CDR3 nucleotide sequence: TGCAGTGCCACTAGTGGGACTAGCGGGACGAGCTCCTACAATGAGCAGTTCTTC. Encoded protein: CSATSGTSGTSSYNEQFF.

This clonotype was picked up a small number of times. The chain links TRBV6-1 to TRBJ1-1, with D perhaps TRBD1 (6 bases). Trimming shortened V by 10 bases and J by 1 base, and 13 bases separated the two germline ends. The CDR3 spans 13 residues. CDR1 is MNHNS, CDR2 SASEGT, per germline. The DNA of the CDR3 is TGTGCCACCGGGACGGGGGCGAACACTGAAGCTTTCTTT. Amino acids: CATGTGANTEAFF.

The V gene is TRBV12-3 or TRBV12-4, the J gene TRBJ2-3; D is unclear. Deletions cut 1 base from V and 8 bases from J, with 7 bases between. CDR3 size: 12 residues. The CDR3 reads CASSLGSPTQYF. CDR3 nucleotide sequence: TGTGCCAGCAGTTTAGGGTCCCCTACGCAGTATTTT.

The chain has TRBV10-2 and TRBJ1-4; D uncertain. Germline V lookup: CDR1 WSHSY, CDR2 SAAADI. Trimming shortened V by 6 bases and J by 4 bases, and 12 bases separated the two germline ends. The CDR3 consists of 14 residues. The DNA of the CDR3 is TGCGCCAGCAGGAGGGAAAATAGTAATGAAAAACTGTTTTTT. It yields the protein CASRRENSNEKLFF.

J is TRBJ1-4 and V is TRBV7-2; D is perhaps TRBD1 (6 bases). Germline CDR1 is SGHTA and CDR2 is FQGNSA. The V and J ends lost 1 base and 8 bases respectively, with 14 bases between them. The CDR3 consists of 15 residues. The DNA of the CDR3 is TGTGCCAGCAGCTTAGGTTTGGGGGGCTGGGAAAAACTGTTTTTT. Amino acids: CASSLGLGGWEKLFF.

The chain combines TRBV5-5 with TRBJ2-7, with 9 bases fitting TRBD1. From germline, CDR1 is SGHKS and CDR2 YYEKEE (reference sequence). The CDR3 is made up of 16 amino acids. V dropped 3 bases and J dropped 0; count of bases not matched to a gene: 7. CDR3 protein: CASSSTGGLSSYEQYF. The DNA of the CDR3 is TGTGCCAGCAGCTCAACAGGGGGCCTCAGCTCCTACGAGCAGTACTTC.

This clonotype has more than one count but fewer than ten. The rearrangement uses TRBV5-1 and TRBJ2-1; no reliable D call. The CDR3 extends over 13 amino acids. Trimming took 3 bases from V and 3 from J, leaving 7 bases between them. Per the germline V gene, CDR1 is SGHRS and CDR2 is YFSETQ. CDR3 amino acids: CASSSSNYNEQFF. The CDR3, as DNA: TGCGCCAGCAGCTCTAGTAACTACAATGAGCAGTTCTTC.

This clonotype occurred many times. The chain links TRBV20-1 to TRBJ2-1; TRBD2 matches 14 bases. Germline loops: CDR1 DFQATT, CDR2 SNEGSKA (reference sequence). This CDR3 spans 14 amino acids. V shed 3 bases and J 8 bases; nucleotides not matched to a gene: 3. DNA for the CDR3: TGCAGTGCTAGGTCGACTAGCGGGGGGGATGAGCAGTTCTTC. Encoded protein: CSARSTSGGDEQFF.

The rearrangement links TRBV5-5 to TRBJ2-5; the D is unclear. With 0 bases removed from V and 2 bases from J, the gap between germline ends came to 14 bases. The V gene's germline CDR1 is SGHKS and CDR2 YYEKEE (reference sequence). The CDR3 runs 16 residues. The DNA for the CDR3 is TGTGCCAGCAGCTTGGCGTGGCGGCAGATACAAGAGACCCAGTACTTC. Translated, it gives CASSLAWRQIQETQYF.

V usage is TRBV20-1 and J usage is TRBJ2-7, with 9 positions matching TRBD2. Germline CDR1 and CDR2: DFQATT and SNEGSKA (reference sequence). V shed 3 bases, J shed 5 bases, and the junction held 11 bases outside the gene matches. The CDR3 covers 15 residues. CDR3 sequence (DNA): TGCAGTGCTAGGCTCCTAGCGGGATTGGAGGACGAGCAGTACTTC. It specifies CSARLLAGLEDEQYF.

This clonotype was detected ten times or more. This rearrangement joins TRBV27 to TRBJ2-7; D could derive from TRBD1 or TRBD2 (5 bases each). This CDR3 region has 15 residues. V was clipped by 2 bases and J by 0 bases, with 11 bases between them. Germline V gives CDR1 MNHEY, CDR2 SMNVEV (reference sequence). CDR3: CASSLVAGTSYEQYF. The CDR3, as DNA: TGTGCCAGCAGTTTAGTCGCAGGGACCTCCTACGAGCAGTACTTC.

This clonotype was picked up many times. V is TRBV7-2 and J is TRBJ2-5; D is unclear. The CDR3 is 12 amino acids. Germline V gives CDR1 SGHTA, CDR2 FQGNSA. With 5 bases removed from V and 0 bases from J, the gap between germline ends came to 4 bases. CDR3: CASSRYQETQYF. As DNA, the CDR3 is TGTGCCAGCAGCCGGTACCAAGAGACCCAGTACTTC.

The J gene is TRBJ1-5, the V gene TRBV24-1; D remains ambiguous. CDR1 KGHDR and CDR2 SFDVKD come from the germline V gene. Trimming took off 0 bases at V and 3 bases at J, with 5 bases between the two ends. This CDR3 is 14 amino acids long. This CDR3 reads CATSDLSDNQPQHF. The CDR3 DNA is TGTGCCACCAGTGATTTGTCAGACAATCAGCCCCAGCATTTT.

This clonotype was recorded many times. The chain joins TRBV6-5 to TRBJ2-7; TRBD2 aligns across 10 bases. This CDR3 is 16 amino acids long. V lost 2 bases and J lost 4; bases outside the gene matches: 8. CDR1 is MNHEY and CDR2 is SVGAGI in the germline V gene. In DNA form, the CDR3 reads TGTGCCAGCAGTTACGGAAGCGGGAGGGCGGTTTACGAGCAGTACTTC. Translating gives CASSYGSGRAVYEQYF.

This clonotype was counted at least ten times. V is TRBV3-1 and J is TRBJ2-5, with D perhaps TRBD2 (6 bases). Germline V gene lookup returns CDR1 LGHDT and CDR2 YNNKEL (reference sequence). With 4 bases removed from V and 1 base from J, the gap between germline ends came to 16 bases. This CDR3 has 16 residues. The CDR3 sequence: CASSRTPGTVQETQYF. The CDR3 nucleotides are TGTGCCAGCAGCCGTACACCCGGGACTGTCCAAGAGACCCAGTACTTC.

This clonotype was seen ten or more times. This chain uses TRBV29-1 with TRBJ2-2, with D perhaps being TRBD1 or TRBD2 (6 bases each). Trimming shortened V by 6 bases and J by 5 bases, and 16 bases separated the two germline ends. Looked up from germline, CDR1 is SQVTM and CDR2 is ANQGSEA. The CDR3 is 14 residues long. The CDR3 region is CSVLQGGRTGELFF. CDR3 coding DNA: TGCAGCGTATTACAGGGAGGTAGAACCGGGGAGCTGTTTTTT.

This clonotype was observed at least ten times. DNA of the CDR3: TGTGCCAGCAGCTCCAGGAGCGGGAGGATAGCGTACGAGCAGTACTTC. It translates to CASSSRSGRIAYEQYF. The rearrangement joins TRBV11-2 to TRBJ2-7; TRBD2 matches 9 bases. The CDR3 has 16 residues. Germline V CDR1 and CDR2: SGHAT, FQNNGV. Trimming at V came to 4 bases and at J to 4 bases, leaving 11 bases not matched to a gene.

CDR3 nucleotide sequence: TGTGCCAGCAGTTTAGTAGCCCGATCAGATACGCAGTATTTT. Residues: CASSLVARSDTQYF. The chain carries TRBV12-3 or TRBV12-4 and TRBJ2-3; D ambiguous. This CDR3 has 14 amino acids. Trimming removed 1 base from V and 4 bases from J, with 9 bases in between.

This clonotype was recorded a few times. This chain links TRBV6-4 with TRBJ2-2; D is possibly TRBD2 (6 bases). The CDR3 is made up of 16 amino acids. The ends were cut back, 6 bases at V and 4 bases at J, with 18 bases in the middle. Germline V lookup: CDR1 MRHNA, CDR2 SNTAGT. The CDR3 loop is CASSESSWGGTGELFF. The CDR3 DNA sequence: TGTGCCAGCAGCGAGAGTAGTTGGGGAGGCACCGGGGAGCTGTTTTTT.

This clonotype was seen ten or more times. The J gene is TRBJ2-7, the V gene TRBV12-3 or TRBV12-4; 7 bases are a match to TRBD1. V dropped 5 bases and J dropped 0; count of bases not matched to a gene: 4. This CDR3 comprises 14 residues. The CDR3 DNA reads as TGTGCCAGCAGTCCGGGACAGAGCTCCTACGAGCAGTACTTC. Amino acid sequence: CASSPGQSSYEQYF.

Only a few counts were recorded for this clonotype. The V and J genes are TRBV7-2 and TRBJ2-1; D possibly uses TRBD1 or TRBD2 (6 bases each). This CDR3 has 17 amino acids. Trimming removed 3 bases from V and 6 bases from J, with 21 bases in between. Germline CDR1 is SGHTA and CDR2 is FQGNSA. The CDR3 DNA reads as TGTGCCAGCAGCTTTTCTTTCGGAGGGGGGCGGGCCAATGAGCAGTTCTTC. Its translation is CASSFSFGGGRANEQFF.

This sequence joins TRBV11-2 and TRBJ2-1, with D hard to call. V was cut by 3 bases and J by 1 base, with 10 bases left in between. The CDR3 is 15 amino acids. Germline values: CDR1 SGHAT, CDR2 FQNNGV. The chain's CDR3 is CASSFDILSYNEQFF. CDR3 DNA: TGTGCCAGCAGCTTCGACATCTTGTCCTACAATGAGCAGTTCTTC. Variable domain in full (rest from reference TRBV11-2 and TRBJ2-1): EAGVAQSPRYKIIEKRQSVAFWCNPISGHATLYWYQQILGQGPKLLIQFQNNGVVDDSQLPKDRFSAERLKGVDSTLKIQPAKLEDSAVYLCASSFDILSYNEQFFGPGTRLTVL.

A few counts support this clonotype. The rearrangement joins TRBV6-1 to TRBJ2-1, with D uncertain. Trimming left V 5 bases short and J 4 bases short, with 15 bases between. This CDR3 has 15 residues. Germline CDR1 reads MNHNS; CDR2 reads SASEGT. CDR3 in DNA: TGTGCCAGCAGTCTTCGGGCCCCCTATTACAATGAGCAGTTCTTC. Its translation is CASSLRAPYYNEQFF.